This TCR beta chain was found in a study of identical twins. Study outcomes and limitations: Invariant cells of the MAIT and iNKT types might have partly distorted the zero-insertion analyses. Conclusions were drawn cross-sectionally by statistical analysis, without following the same donors. Excess sharing between twins was weaker in beta out-of-frame sequences.

TCRdb called the 5' RACE reads again in MiXCR, with one record for every CDR3 protein. The sample carries about 530,000 distinct CDR3 sequences, around 24% recorded once. Trimming took off 2 bases at V and 5 bases at J, with 7 bases between the two ends. The CDR3 spans 12 residues. Every one of the donors was a healthy Caucasian. This clonotype was counted many times. Its antigen remains unidentified. These data were also reused for a study on yellow fever vaccine responses in identical twins.

The sample was CD4+ T cells sorted from blood. This rearrangement joins TRBV12-3 or TRBV12-4 to TRBJ2-7; D uncertain. The receptor was isolated from a woman aged 18-35 years in good health. The CDR3 region has the DNA TGTGCCAGCAGTTTATTGCGCCACGAGCAGTACTTC. Protein sequence: CASSLLRHEQYF.